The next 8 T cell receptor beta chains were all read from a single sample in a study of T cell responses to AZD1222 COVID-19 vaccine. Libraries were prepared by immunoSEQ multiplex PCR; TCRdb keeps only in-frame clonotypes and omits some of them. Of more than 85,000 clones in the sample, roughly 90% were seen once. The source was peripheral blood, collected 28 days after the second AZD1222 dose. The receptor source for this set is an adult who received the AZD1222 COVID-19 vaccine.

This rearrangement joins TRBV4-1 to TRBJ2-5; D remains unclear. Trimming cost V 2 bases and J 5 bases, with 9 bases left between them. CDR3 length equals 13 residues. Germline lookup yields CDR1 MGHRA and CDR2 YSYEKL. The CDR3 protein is CASSQWDGETQYF. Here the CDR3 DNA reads TGCGCCAGCAGCCAATGGGATGGGGAGACCCAGTACTTC.

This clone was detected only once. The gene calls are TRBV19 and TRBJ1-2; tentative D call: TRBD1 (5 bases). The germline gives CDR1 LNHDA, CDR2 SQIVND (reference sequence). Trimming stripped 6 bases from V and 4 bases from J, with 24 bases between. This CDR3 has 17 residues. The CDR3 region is CASSRTSGPGVLYGYTF. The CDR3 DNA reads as TGTGCCAGTAGCCGGACATCGGGGCCGGGGGTACTCTATGGCTACACCTTC.

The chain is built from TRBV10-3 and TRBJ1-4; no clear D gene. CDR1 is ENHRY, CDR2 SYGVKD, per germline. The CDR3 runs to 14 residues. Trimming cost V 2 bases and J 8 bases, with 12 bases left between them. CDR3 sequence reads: CAISENQSGEKLFF. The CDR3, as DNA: TGTGCCATCAGTGAGAACCAGAGCGGAGAAAAACTGTTTTTT.

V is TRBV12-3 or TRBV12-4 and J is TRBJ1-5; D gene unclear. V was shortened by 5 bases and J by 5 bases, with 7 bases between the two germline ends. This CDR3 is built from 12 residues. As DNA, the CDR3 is TGTGCCAGCAGTCCTCGGTATCAGCCCCAGCATTTT. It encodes CASSPRYQPQHF.

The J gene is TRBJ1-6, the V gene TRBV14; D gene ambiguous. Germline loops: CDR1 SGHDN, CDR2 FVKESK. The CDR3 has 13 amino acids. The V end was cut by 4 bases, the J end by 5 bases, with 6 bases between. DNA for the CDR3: TGTGCCAGCAGCCCTCGAAATAATTCACCCCTCCACTTT. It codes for CASSPRNNSPLHF.

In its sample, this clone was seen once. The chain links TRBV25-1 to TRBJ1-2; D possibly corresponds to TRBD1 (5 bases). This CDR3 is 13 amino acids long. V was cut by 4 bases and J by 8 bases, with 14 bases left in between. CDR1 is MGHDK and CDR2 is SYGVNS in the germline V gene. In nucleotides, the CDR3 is TGTGCCAGCAGTGCCCGACAGATCCCCGGCTACACCTTC. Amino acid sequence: CASSARQIPGYTF.

The CDR3 is CASSEQGAGTGELFF. CDR3 DNA sequence: TGCGCCAGCAGCGAACAGGGGGCAGGGACCGGGGAGCTGTTTTTT. The rearrangement uses TRBV5-1 and TRBJ2-2, with 9 bases matching TRBD1. CDR3 length: 15 residues. CDR1 and CDR2 (germline): SGHRS, YFSETQ. J gave up 5 bases and V 4 bases, and 6 bases lay outside the gene matches.

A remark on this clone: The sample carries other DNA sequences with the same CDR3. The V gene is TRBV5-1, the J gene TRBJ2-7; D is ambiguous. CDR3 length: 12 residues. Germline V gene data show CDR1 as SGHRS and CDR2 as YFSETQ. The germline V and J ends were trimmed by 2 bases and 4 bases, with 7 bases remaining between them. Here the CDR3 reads CASSFDGYEQYF. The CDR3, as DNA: TGCGCCAGCAGCTTCGACGGATACGAGCAGTACTTC.